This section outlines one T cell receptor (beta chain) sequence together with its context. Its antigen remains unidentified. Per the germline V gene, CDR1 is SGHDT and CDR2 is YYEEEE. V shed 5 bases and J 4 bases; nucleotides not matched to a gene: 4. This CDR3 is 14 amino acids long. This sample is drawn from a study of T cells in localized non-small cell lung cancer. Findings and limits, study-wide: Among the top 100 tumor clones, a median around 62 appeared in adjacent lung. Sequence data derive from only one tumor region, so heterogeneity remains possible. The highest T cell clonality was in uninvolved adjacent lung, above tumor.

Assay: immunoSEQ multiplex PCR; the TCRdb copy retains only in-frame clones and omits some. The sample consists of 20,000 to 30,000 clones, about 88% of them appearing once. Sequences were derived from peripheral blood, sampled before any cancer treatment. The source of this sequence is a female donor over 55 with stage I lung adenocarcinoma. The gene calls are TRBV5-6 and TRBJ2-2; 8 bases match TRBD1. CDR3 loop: CASRAGQATGELFF. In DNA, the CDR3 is TGTGCCAGCAGGGCGGGACAGGCCACCGGGGAGCTGTTTTTT.